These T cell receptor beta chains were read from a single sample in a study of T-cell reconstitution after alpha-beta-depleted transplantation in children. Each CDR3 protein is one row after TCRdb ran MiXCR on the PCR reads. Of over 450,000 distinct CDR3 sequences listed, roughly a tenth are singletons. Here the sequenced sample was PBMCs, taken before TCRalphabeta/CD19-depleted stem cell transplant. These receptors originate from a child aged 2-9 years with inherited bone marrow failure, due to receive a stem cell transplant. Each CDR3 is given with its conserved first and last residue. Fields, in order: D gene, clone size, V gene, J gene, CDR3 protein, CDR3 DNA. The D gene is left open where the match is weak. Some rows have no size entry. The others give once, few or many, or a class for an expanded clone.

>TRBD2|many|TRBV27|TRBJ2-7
CASSPYSGVISYEQYF
TGTGCCAGCAGTCCGTATAGCGGGGTCATCTCCTACGAGCAGTACTTC
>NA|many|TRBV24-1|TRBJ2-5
CATSDSAQYQETQYF
TGTGCCACCAGTGATTCCGCCCAGTACCAAGAGACCCAGTACTTC
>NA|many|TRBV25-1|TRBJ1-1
CASSEWVGRPRAFF
TGTGCCAGCAGTGAATGGGTTGGCCGTCCCAGGGCTTTCTTT
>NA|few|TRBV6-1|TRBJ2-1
CASRPDPLSYNEQFF
TGTGCCAGCAGACCGGACCCCTTGTCCTACAATGAGCAGTTCTTC
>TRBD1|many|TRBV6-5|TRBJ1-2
CASSSGGSYGYTF
TGTGCCAGCAGTTCAGGGGGCAGCTATGGCTACACCTTC
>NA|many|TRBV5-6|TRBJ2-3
CASSSLDRTQYF
TGTGCCAGCAGCTCGCTCGACCGTACGCAGTATTTT
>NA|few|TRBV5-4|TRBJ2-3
CASTPARDRGLNTQYF
TGTGCCAGCACCCCCGCCCGGGACCGAGGGCTTAATACGCAGTATTTT
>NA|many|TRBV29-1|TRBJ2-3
CSVEDLYRASTDTQYF
TGCAGCGTTGAAGATCTGTACAGAGCTAGCACAGATACGCAGTATTTT
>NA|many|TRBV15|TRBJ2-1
CATSRAGADLDEQFF
TGTGCCACCAGCAGAGCGGGAGCGGATTTGGATGAGCAGTTCTTC
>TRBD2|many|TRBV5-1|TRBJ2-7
CASSGRALSYEQYF
TGCGCCAGCAGCGGGAGGGCCCTCTCCTACGAGCAGTACTTC
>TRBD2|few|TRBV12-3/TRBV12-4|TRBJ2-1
CASSGLAGEDNEQFF
TGTGCCAGCAGTGGCCTAGCGGGAGAGGACAATGAGCAGTTCTTC
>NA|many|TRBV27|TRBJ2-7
CASTPSSGTLIYEQYF
TGTGCCAGCACGCCATCGTCGGGGACACTCATCTACGAGCAGTACTTC
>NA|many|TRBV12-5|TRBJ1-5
CASGAYQPQHF
TGTGCTAGTGGCGCCTATCAGCCCCAGCATTTT
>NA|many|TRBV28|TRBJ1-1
CASTPGLRGGSFF
TGTGCCAGCACTCCCGGACTCCGGGGCGGGTCTTTCTTT
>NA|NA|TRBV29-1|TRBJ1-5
CSVETTWGQPQHF
TGCAGCGTTGAAACCACGTGGGGGCAGCCCCAGCATTTT
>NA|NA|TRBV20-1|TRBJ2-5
CSASPVGHQETQYF
TGCAGTGCTAGTCCGGTAGGGCACCAAGAGACCCAGTACTTC
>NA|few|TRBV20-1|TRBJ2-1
CSADSYPGSSYNEQFF
TGCAGTGCTGATAGCTACCCGGGGAGCTCCTACAATGAGCAGTTCTTC
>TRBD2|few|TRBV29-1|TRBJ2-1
CSGREGVSREQFF
TGCAGCGGGCGGGAGGGGGTTTCGAGGGAGCAGTTCTTC
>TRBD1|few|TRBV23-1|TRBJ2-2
CASSQKTGKASSGELFF
TGCGCCAGCAGTCAGAAGACAGGGAAAGCCTCGTCGGGGGAGCTGTTTTTT
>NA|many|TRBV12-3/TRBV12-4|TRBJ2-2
CASTVSLGAGELFF
TGTGCCAGCACAGTAAGCTTAGGGGCCGGGGAGCTGTTTTTT
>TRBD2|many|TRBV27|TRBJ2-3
CASSDRLAGGFTDTQYF
TGTGCCAGCAGTGATCGACTAGCGGGAGGGTTCACAGATACGCAGTATTTT
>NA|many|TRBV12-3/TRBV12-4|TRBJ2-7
CASSLGLEHEQYF
TGTGCCAGCAGTTTGGGGCTTGAGCACGAGCAGTACTTC
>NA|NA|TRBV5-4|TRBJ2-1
CASSWGLDEQFF
TGTGCCAGCAGCTGGGGTTTGGATGAGCAGTTCTTC
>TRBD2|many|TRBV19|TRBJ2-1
CATKNPGLAENEQFF
TGTGCCACAAAGAACCCGGGACTAGCGGAGAATGAGCAGTTCTTC
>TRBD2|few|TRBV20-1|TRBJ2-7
CCARGSSGRALGHEQYF
TGCTGTGCTAGAGGGTCTAGCGGGAGGGCCTTAGGTCACGAGCAGTACTTC
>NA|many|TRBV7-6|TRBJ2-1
CASSPQVAYNEQFF
TGTGCCAGCAGTCCCCAAGTAGCTTACAATGAGCAGTTCTTC
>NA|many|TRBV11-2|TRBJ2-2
CASSSRLVESGELFF
TGTGCCAGCAGCTCCCGGCTAGTTGAGAGCGGGGAGCTGTTTTTT
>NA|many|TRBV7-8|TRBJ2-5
CASSLVKETQYF
TGTGCCAGCAGCTTAGTAAAGGAGACCCAGTACTTC
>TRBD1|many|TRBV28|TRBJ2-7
CASSRDYRGEQYF
TGTGCCAGCAGCCGAGACTACAGGGGCGAGCAGTACTTC
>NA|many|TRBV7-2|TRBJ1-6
CASSLGVGGNSPLHF
TGTGCCAGCAGCTTAGGAGTGGGGGGGAATTCACCCCTCCACTTT
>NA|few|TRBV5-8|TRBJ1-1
CASSLVRGTMNTEAFF
TGTGCCAGCAGCTTGGTAAGGGGGACGATGAACACTGAAGCTTTCTTT
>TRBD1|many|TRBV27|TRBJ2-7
CASSLYPGTGYEQYF
TGTGCCAGCAGTTTATACCCCGGGACAGGCTACGAGCAGTACTTC
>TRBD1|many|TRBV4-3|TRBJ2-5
CASSQVWTGAQETQYF
TGCGCCAGCAGCCAAGTTTGGACAGGGGCTCAAGAGACCCAGTACTTC
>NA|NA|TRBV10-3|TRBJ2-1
CAISESGGVNEQFF
TGTGCCATCAGTGAGTCGGGTGGGGTCAATGAGCAGTTCTTC
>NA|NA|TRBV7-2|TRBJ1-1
CASSLGDEVKAFF
TGTGCCAGCAGCTTAGGAGACGAGGTCAAAGCTTTCTTT
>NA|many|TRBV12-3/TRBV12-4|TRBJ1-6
CASTHFMARVNSPLHF
TGTGCCAGCACCCACTTCATGGCCCGGGTTAATTCACCCCTCCACTTT
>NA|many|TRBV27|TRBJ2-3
CASSLFVSSVTDTQYF
TGTGCCAGCAGTTTATTCGTGTCGTCGGTTACAGATACGCAGTATTTT
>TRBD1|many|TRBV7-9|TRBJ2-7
CASSRQGAGYEQYF
TGTGCCAGCAGTCGACAGGGGGCAGGATACGAGCAGTACTTC
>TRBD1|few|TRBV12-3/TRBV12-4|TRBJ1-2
CASRPGDRGIGYTF
TGTGCCAGCAGACCGGGCGACAGGGGGATAGGCTACACCTTC
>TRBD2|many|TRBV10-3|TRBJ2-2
CAISGWVAGESGELFF
TGTGCCATCAGTGGATGGGTAGCGGGAGAGTCCGGGGAGCTGTTTTTT
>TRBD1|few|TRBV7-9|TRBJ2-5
CASSSPGGSEETQYF
TGTGCCAGCAGCTCCCCAGGGGGATCGGAAGAGACCCAGTACTTC
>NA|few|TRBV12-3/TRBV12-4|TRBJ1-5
CASSSDTNQPQHF
TGTGCCAGCAGTTCGGACACGAATCAGCCCCAGCATTTT
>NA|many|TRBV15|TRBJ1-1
CATSRDSFTEAFF
TGTGCCACCAGCAGGGACTCCTTCACTGAAGCTTTCTTT
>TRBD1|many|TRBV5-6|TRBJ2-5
CASSSRKGAETQYF
TGTGCCAGCAGCTCCAGGAAGGGGGCAGAGACCCAGTACTTC
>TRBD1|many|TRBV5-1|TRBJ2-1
CASSLPPLDRFGEFF
TGCGCCAGCAGCTTGCCACCCCTGGACAGGTTCGGGGAGTTCTTC
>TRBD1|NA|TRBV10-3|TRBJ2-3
CAIRSGTGRKDTQYF
TGTGCCATCAGATCCGGGACAGGAAGGAAAGATACGCAGTATTTT
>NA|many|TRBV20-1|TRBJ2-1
CSARSGSSSYNEQFF
TGCAGTGCTAGGTCCGGATCGAGCTCCTACAATGAGCAGTTCTTC
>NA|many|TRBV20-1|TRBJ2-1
CSASGRVLYNEQFF
TGCAGTGCTAGCGGTCGGGTACTCTACAATGAGCAGTTCTTC
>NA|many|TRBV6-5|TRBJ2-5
CASSPRVREGIETQYF
TGTGCCAGCAGTCCCAGAGTCAGGGAAGGAATAGAGACCCAGTACTTC
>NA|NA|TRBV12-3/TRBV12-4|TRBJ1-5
CASSFRIDQPRHF
TGTGCCAGCAGTTTCAGGATTGACCAGCCCCGGCATTTT
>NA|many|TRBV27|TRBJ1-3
CASSLKSEGSGNTIYF
TGTGCCAGCAGTTTAAAGTCCGAGGGCTCTGGAAACACCATATATTTT